The T cell receptor (beta chain) under discussion was sequenced for a study of OX40 agonist ivuxolimab in advanced cancers. V lost 7 bases and J lost 1, with 19 bases in between. CDR1 and CDR2 from the germline V gene are SEHNR and FQNEAQ (reference sequence). The CDR3 has 16 amino acids. Here immunoSEQ multiplex PCR was the method, and the copy in TCRdb shows in-frame clones only, minus some. The repertoire includes around 31,000 clones, roughly 76% of them detected once, and less than 25% sits in the top ten. The sample holds one count of this clone. The sample was CD4+ or CD8+ T cells sorted from blood, taken in a trial of the OX40 agonist ivuxolimab. The receptor was isolated from an adult with an advanced solid tumor such as melanoma, head and neck, liver or kidney cancer. The chain recombines TRBV7-9 with TRBJ2-5; weak D call: TRBD2 (6 bases). The CDR3 is CASKSPRGYLQETQYF. The CDR3 DNA follows: TGTGCCAGCAAAAGCCCCCGGGGGTACCTCCAAGAGACCCAGTACTTC.